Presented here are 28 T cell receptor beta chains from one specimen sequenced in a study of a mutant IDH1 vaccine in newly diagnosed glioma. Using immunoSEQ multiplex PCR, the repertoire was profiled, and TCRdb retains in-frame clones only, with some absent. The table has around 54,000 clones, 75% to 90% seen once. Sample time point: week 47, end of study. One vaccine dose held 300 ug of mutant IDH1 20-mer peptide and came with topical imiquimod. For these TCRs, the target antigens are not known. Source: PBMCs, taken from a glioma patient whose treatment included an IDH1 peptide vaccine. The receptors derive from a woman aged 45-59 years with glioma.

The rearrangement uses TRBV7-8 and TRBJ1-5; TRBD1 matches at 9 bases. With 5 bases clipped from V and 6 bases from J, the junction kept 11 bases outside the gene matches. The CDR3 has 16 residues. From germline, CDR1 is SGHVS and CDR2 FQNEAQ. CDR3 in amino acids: CASSARDREEGQPQHF. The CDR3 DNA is TGTGCCAGCAGCGCCCGGGACAGGGAAGAGGGTCAGCCCCAGCATTTT.

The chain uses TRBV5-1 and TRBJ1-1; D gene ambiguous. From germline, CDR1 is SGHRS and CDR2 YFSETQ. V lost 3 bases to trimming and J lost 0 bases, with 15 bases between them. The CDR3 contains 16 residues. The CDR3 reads CASSSGWVGVNTEAFF. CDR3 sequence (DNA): TGCGCCAGCAGCTCCGGGTGGGTTGGGGTGAACACTGAAGCTTTCTTT.

The CDR3 region has the DNA TGTGCCAGCAGCCTAGGACAGACCGGCACTGAAGCTTTCTTT. This sequence encodes CASSLGQTGTEAFF. The J gene is TRBJ1-1, the V gene TRBV7-2; TRBD1 is a possible D gene (6 bases). CDR1 is SGHTA, CDR2 FQGNSA, per germline. V shed 5 bases and J shed 4 bases, with 14 bases lying between them. CDR3 length equals 14 residues.

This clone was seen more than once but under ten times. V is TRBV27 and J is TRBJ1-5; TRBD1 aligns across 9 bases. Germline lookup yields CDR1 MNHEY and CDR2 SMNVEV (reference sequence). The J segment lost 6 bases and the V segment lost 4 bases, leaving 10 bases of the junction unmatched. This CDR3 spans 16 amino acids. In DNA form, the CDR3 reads TGTGCCAGCAGTTCGCTCGGGACAGGGTGGACTCAGCCCCAGCATTTT. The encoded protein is CASSSLGTGWTQPQHF.

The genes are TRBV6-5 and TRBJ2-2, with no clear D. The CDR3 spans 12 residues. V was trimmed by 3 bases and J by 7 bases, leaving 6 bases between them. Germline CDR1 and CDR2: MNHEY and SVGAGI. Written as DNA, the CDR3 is TGTGCCAGCAGTTATAACGGCGGGGAGCTGTTTTTT. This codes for CASSYNGGELFF.

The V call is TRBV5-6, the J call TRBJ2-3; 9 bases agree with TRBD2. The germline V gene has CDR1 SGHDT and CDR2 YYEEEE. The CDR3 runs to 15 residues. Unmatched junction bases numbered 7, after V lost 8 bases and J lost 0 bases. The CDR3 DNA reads TGTGCCAGTCTAGCGGGACTATTCAGCACAGATACGCAGTATTTT. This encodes CASLAGLFSTDTQYF.

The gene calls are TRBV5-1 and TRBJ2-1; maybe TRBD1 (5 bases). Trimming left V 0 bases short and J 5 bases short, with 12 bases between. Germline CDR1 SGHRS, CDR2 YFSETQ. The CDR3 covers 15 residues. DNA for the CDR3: TGCGCCAGCAGCTTGGCGACAGCCTTTAACAATGAGCAGTTCTTC. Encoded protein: CASSLATAFNNEQFF.

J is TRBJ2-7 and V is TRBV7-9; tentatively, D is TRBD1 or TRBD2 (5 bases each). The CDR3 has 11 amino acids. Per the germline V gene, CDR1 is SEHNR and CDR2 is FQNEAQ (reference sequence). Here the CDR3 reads CASSPTGTPKV. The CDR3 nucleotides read TGTGCCAGCAGCCCCACTGGGACCCCTAAGGTC.

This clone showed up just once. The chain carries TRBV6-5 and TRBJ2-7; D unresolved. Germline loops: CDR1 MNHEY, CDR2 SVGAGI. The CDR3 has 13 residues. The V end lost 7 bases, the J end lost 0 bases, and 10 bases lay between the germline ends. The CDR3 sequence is CASKPSPSYEQYF. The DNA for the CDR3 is TGTGCCAGCAAACCCAGCCCCTCCTACGAGCAGTACTTC.

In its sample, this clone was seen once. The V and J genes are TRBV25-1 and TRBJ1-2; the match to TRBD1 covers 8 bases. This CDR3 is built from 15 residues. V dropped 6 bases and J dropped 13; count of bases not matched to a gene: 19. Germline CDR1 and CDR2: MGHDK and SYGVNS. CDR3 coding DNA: TGTGCCAGCAGGCCCCCTGGCGCAGAGACAGGGGTAGTCACCTTC. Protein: CASRPPGAETGVVTF.

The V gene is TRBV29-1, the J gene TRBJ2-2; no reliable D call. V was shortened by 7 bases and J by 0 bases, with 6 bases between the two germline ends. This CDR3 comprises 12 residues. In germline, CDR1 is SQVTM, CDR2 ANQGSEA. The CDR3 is CSATTNTGELFF. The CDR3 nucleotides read TGCAGCGCCACAACGAACACCGGGGAGCTGTTTTTT.

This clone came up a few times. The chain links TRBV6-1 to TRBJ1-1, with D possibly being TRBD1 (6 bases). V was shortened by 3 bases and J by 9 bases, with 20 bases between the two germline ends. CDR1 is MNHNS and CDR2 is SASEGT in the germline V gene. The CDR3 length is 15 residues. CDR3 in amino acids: CASSEYRERALKAFF. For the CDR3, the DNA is TGTGCCAGCAGTGAGTACAGGGAAAGGGCACTAAAAGCTTTCTTT.

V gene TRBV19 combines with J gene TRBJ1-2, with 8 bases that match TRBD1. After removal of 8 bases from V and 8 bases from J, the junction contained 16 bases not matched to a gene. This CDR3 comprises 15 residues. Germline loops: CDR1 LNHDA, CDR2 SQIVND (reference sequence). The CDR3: CASSSRTGGSGGYTF. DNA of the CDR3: TGTGCCAGTTCGAGCCGAACAGGGGGAAGCGGGGGCTACACCTTC.

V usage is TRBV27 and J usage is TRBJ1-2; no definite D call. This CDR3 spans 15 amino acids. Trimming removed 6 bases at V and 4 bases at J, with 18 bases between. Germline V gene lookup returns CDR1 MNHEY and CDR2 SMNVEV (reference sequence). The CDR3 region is CASSNLAILGYGYTF. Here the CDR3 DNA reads TGTGCCAGCAGCAATTTGGCCATACTAGGCTATGGCTACACCTTC.

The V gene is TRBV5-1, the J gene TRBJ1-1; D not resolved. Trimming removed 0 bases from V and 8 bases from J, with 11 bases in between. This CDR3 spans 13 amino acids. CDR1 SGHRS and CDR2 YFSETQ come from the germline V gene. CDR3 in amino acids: CASSLGSPGEAFF. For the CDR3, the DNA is TGCGCCAGCAGCTTGGGGTCCCCCGGCGAAGCTTTCTTT.

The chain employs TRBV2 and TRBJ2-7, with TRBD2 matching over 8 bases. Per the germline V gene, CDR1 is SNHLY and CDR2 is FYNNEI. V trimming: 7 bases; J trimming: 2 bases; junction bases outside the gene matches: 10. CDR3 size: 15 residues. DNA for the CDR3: TGTGCCAGCAATCAAGGGGCGGGGGGACCCTACGAGCAGTACTTC. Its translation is CASNQGAGGPYEQYF.

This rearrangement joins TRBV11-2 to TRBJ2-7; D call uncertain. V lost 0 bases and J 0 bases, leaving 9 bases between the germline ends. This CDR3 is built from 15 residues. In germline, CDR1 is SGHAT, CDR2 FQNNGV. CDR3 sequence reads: CASSLELPSSYEQYF. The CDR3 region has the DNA TGTGCCAGCAGCTTAGAGCTACCGAGCTCCTACGAGCAGTACTTC.

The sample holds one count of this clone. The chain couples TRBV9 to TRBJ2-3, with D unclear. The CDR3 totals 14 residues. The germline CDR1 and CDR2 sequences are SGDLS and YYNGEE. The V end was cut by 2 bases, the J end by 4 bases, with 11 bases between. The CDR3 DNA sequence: TGTGCCAGCAGCGTGGTAGGCCAGGCAGATACGCAGTATTTT. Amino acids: CASSVVGQADTQYF.

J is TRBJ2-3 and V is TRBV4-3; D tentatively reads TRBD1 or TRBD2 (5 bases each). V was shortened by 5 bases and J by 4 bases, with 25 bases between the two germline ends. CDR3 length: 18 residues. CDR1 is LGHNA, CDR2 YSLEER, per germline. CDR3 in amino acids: CASSAGANRDGNPDTQYF. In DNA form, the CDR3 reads TGCGCCAGCAGCGCCGGCGCTAACCGGGACGGTAACCCAGATACGCAGTATTTT.

The CDR3 is CASKDREYGSNTEAFF. In DNA, the CDR3 is TGTGCCAGTAAAGACAGGGAGTATGGGTCGAACACTGAAGCTTTCTTT. This sequence joins TRBV19 and TRBJ1-1; TRBD1 agrees at 7 bases. The J segment lost 1 base and the V segment lost 7 bases, leaving 12 bases of the junction unmatched. Germline loops: CDR1 LNHDA, CDR2 SQIVND (reference sequence). CDR3 length equals 16 residues.

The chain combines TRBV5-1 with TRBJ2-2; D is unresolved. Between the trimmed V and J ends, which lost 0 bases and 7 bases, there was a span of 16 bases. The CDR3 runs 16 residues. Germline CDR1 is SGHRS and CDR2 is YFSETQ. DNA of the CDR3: TGCGCCAGCAGCTTGGACCCAACCGGGTCGGGCGGGGAGCTGTTTTTT. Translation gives CASSLDPTGSGGELFF.

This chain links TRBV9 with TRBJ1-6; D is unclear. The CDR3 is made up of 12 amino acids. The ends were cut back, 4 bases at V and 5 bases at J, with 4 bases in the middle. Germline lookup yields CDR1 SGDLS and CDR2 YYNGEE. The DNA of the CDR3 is TGTGCCAGCAGCTCTAATAATTCACCCCTCCACTTT. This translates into CASSSNNSPLHF.

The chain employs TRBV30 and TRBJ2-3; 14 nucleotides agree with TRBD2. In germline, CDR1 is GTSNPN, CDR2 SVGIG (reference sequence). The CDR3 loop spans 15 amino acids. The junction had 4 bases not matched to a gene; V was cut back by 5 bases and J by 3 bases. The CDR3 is CAWRGLAGETDTQYF. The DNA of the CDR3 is TGTGCCTGGCGGGGACTAGCGGGGGAAACAGATACGCAGTATTTT.

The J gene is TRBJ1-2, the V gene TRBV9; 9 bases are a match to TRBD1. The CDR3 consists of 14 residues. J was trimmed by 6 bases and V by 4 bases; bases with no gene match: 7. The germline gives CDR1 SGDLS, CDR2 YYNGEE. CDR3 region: CASSSRTGGNGYTF. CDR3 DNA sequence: TGTGCCAGCAGCTCAAGAACAGGGGGCAATGGCTACACCTTC.

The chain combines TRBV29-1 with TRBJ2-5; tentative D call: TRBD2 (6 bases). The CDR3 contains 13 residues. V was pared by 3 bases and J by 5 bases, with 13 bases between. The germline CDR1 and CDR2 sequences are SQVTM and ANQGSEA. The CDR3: CSVERGRGETQYF. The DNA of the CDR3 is TGCAGCGTTGAGAGGGGTCGGGGGGAGACCCAGTACTTC.

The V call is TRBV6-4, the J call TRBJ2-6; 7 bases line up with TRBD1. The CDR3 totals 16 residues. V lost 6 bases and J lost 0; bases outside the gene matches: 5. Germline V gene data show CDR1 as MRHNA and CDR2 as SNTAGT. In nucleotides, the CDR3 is TGTGCCAGCAGCCCCTCAGGGGGCTCTGGGGCCAACGTCCTGACTTTC. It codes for CASSPSGGSGANVLTF.

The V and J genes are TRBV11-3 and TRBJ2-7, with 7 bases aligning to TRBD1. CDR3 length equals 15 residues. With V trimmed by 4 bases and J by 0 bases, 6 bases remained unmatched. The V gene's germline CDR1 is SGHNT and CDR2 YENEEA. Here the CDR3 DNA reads TGTGCCAGCAGCTCCCGGGACAGCCCCTCCTACGAGCAGTACTTC. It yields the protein CASSSRDSPSYEQYF.

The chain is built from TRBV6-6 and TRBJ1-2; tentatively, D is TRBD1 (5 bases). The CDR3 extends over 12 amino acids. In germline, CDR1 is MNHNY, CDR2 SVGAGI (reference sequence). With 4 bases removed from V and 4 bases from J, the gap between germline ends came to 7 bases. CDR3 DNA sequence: TGTGCCAGCAGTTCAGACAGCTATGGCTACACCTTC. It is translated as CASSSDSYGYTF.